These 27 T cell receptor beta chains were all obtained from the same sample, sequenced in a study of T cells in Graves' hyperthyroidism and ophthalmopathy. Regions amplified from RNA transcripts were the TCR beta CDR3 regions. First-round RT-PCR targeting the TCR CDR3 was performed with the HTBI primer set. TCRdb reprocessed the multiplex PCR reads via MiXCR and lists one record per CDR3 protein. The table records around 700,000 distinct CDR3 sequences, 35% of them present only once. The specimen sequenced was blood. These receptors were collected from a woman aged 40 to 50 with Graves' hyperthyroidism.

The rearrangement uses TRBV6-5 and TRBJ1-6, with 7 bases fitting TRBD1. The CDR3 length is 14 residues. Germline V gene sequence: CDR1 MNHEY, CDR2 SVGAGI. J gave up 8 bases and V 3 bases, and 4 bases lay outside the gene matches. CDR3 in amino acids: CASSYTGVDSPLHF. The CDR3 DNA reads TGTGCCAGCAGTTATACAGGGGTGGATTCACCCCTCCACTTT.

A word on this clonotype: A much larger clone is a single base away; this may be a read error. This chain links TRBV19 with TRBJ1-5; D is possibly TRBD1 (6 bases). The V gene's germline CDR1 is LNHDA and CDR2 SQIVND (reference sequence). There are 16 residues in the CDR3. Trimming pared 4 bases from V and 6 bases from J, leaving 19 bases between. The CDR3 bases are TGTGCCAGTAGTAGAATTCGAGGGGGACGAGCTCAGCCCCAGCATTTT. Amino acid sequence: CASSRIRGGRAQPQHF.

The rearrangement uses TRBV20-1 and TRBJ1-3; maybe TRBD1 (6 bases). This CDR3 has 10 residues. Deletions cut 6 bases from V and 8 bases from J, with 8 bases between. The germline gives CDR1 DFQATT, CDR2 SNEGSKA (reference sequence). The CDR3: CSANRDTIYF. The CDR3 coding sequence is TGCAGTGCCAACAGGGACACCATATATTTT.

The rearrangement links TRBV28 to TRBJ1-1; D uncertain. The CDR3 is 16 amino acids. The germline V and J ends were trimmed by 4 bases and 1 base, with 16 bases remaining between them. Germline-derived CDR1 and CDR2 are MDHEN and SYDVKM. CDR3 nucleotide sequence: TGTGCCAGCAGTTACTCGGAGAAGATATCGAACACTGAAGCTTTCTTT. Amino acids: CASSYSEKISNTEAFF.

This clonotype has ten or more counts. An end of the junction differs from the germline gene, which may be a read error. V and J are TRBV7-8 and TRBJ2-5, with 10 bases matching TRBD2. CDR1 SGHVS and CDR2 FQNEAQ come from the germline V gene. The CDR3 has 12 amino acids. The CDR3 sequence: CASSLAGLAWDF. The CDR3, as DNA: TGTGCCAGCAGCTTAGCGGGACTAGCGTGGGATTTC.

This clonotype was counted a single time. The chain has TRBV10-3 and TRBJ1-2, with 8 bases that match TRBD1. The V gene's germline CDR1 is ENHRY and CDR2 SYGVKD. The CDR3 spans 13 residues. The ends lost 6 bases at V and 7 bases at J; junction bases unmatched: 7. DNA for the CDR3: TGTGCCATCAGAAATGACAGGGGAGGTGGCTACACCTTC. This codes for CAIRNDRGGGYTF.

This clonotype was recorded a few times. The genes are TRBV11-3 and TRBJ1-3; D gene unclear. CDR3 length equals 14 residues. The germline V gene has CDR1 SGHNT and CDR2 YENEEA. Trimming removed 5 bases at V and 0 bases at J, with 8 bases between. CDR3 bases: TGTGCCAGCAGCGCCAAAAGCTCTGGAAACACCATATATTTT. Amino acids: CASSAKSSGNTIYF.

In this sample, this clonotype turned up a few times. The chain joins TRBV5-5 to TRBJ1-2; 7 positions agree with TRBD1. Germline-derived CDR1 and CDR2 are SGHKS and YYEKEE (reference sequence). The length of the CDR3 is 13 residues. J gave up 7 bases and V 5 bases, and 8 bases lay outside the gene matches. CDR3 nucleotide sequence: TGTGCCAGCAGTTTTCAAGGGGGCGGTGGCTACACCTTC. Translated: CASSFQGGGGYTF.

The rearrangement uses TRBV24-1 and TRBJ2-1; TRBD2 matches at 10 bases. V lost 11 bases, J lost 8 bases, and 17 bases stayed unmatched. Per germline, CDR1 KGHDR and CDR2 SFDVKD. This CDR3 has 16 amino acids. The CDR3 DNA reads TGTGCCAGCAGCCGTCAGCTAGCGGGAGTATTAGATGAGCAGTTCTTC. This sequence encodes CASSRQLAGVLDEQFF.

Concerning this clonotype itself: Given a much more abundant clone one base away, this may be a read error. The J gene is TRBJ1-1, the V gene TRBV12-3 or TRBV12-4; no reliable D call. CDR3 length equals 14 residues. Deletions cut 3 bases from V and 6 bases from J, with 14 bases between. This CDR3 reads CASSLVGRHAEAFF. The DNA for the CDR3 is TGTGCCAGCAGTTTGGTGGGGAGGCACGCTGAAGCTTTCTTT.

This clonotype has just a few counts. This chain connects TRBV7-9 to TRBJ2-2; D could derive from TRBD1 or TRBD2 (5 bases each). V was trimmed by 2 bases and J by 5 bases, leaving 12 bases between them. The CDR3 runs to 15 residues. Germline V gene sequence: CDR1 SEHNR, CDR2 FQNEAQ (reference sequence). The CDR3 region has the DNA TGTGCCAGCAGCTTACACCGGGACCCGACCGGGGAGCTGTTTTTT. Translating gives CASSLHRDPTGELFF.

The sample holds many counts of this clonotype. The chain recombines TRBV7-2 with TRBJ1-5; D possibly corresponds to TRBD1 (5 bases). This CDR3 contains 14 residues. The ends were cut back, 4 bases at V and 4 bases at J, with 11 bases in the middle. Germline CDR1 reads SGHTA; CDR2 reads FQGNSA. CDR3 loop: CASSSSGGNQPQHF. The CDR3 coding sequence is TGTGCCAGCAGCTCATCGGGGGGGAATCAGCCCCAGCATTTT.

A word on this clonotype: This may be a read error, as it is one base from a much larger clone. The chain joins TRBV25-1 to TRBJ1-1; no definite D call. Germline assignment: CDR1 MGHDK and CDR2 SYGVNS. The CDR3 totals 14 residues. CDR3 sequence reads: CASNPGSLNTDAFF. DNA for the CDR3: TGTGCCAGCAATCCGGGGTCCCTGAACACTGACGCTTTCTTT.

This clonotype appeared a single time. J is TRBJ1-1 and V is TRBV2; possibly TRBD1 for D (5 bases). The V and J ends lost 7 bases and 4 bases respectively, with 19 bases between them. Germline V lookup: CDR1 SNHLY, CDR2 FYNNEI. The CDR3 has 15 amino acids. CDR3 region: CASTYLPGGSTEAFF. In nucleotides, the CDR3 is TGTGCCAGCACCTACTTACCTGGGGGATCCACTGAAGCTTTCTTT.

Note on this clonotype: A much bigger clone sits one base away, suggesting this may be a read error. The chain has TRBV10-3 and TRBJ2-5; 7 bases line up with TRBD1. With V trimmed by 3 bases and J by 4 bases, 11 bases remained unmatched. Germline assignment: CDR1 ENHRY and CDR2 SYGVKD. The CDR3 has 16 amino acids. CDR3 region: CAISESDRAFRETQYF. CDR3 nucleotide sequence: TGTGCCATCAGTGAAAGCGACAGGGCCTTTCGAGAGACCCAGTACTTC.

The rearrangement joins TRBV25-1 to TRBJ2-7, with D uncertain. The germline V gene encodes CDR1 MGHDK and CDR2 SYGVNS. The V end lost 5 bases, the J end lost 4 bases, and 18 bases lay between the germline ends. The CDR3 has 15 amino acids. This chain's CDR3 is CASSLSSPGVYEQYF. DNA for the CDR3: TGTGCCAGCAGTTTATCATCCCCTGGGGTATACGAGCAGTACTTC.

This clonotype was picked up many times. Sequence at one end of the junction differs from germline and may be a read error. The genes are TRBV7-7 and TRBJ1-5, with TRBD1 matching 7 bases. There are 15 residues in the CDR3. Germline V gene sequence: CDR1 SSHAT, CDR2 FNYEAQ (reference sequence). The CDR3 spells CASSSTGTALCPQHF. The CDR3, as DNA: TGTGCTAGCAGCTCAACCGGGACAGCGCTTTGTCCCCAGCATTTT.

This clonotype came up a few times. The chain uses TRBV14 and TRBJ1-3; D ambiguous. The V gene's germline CDR1 is SGHDN and CDR2 FVKESK. The CDR3 covers 14 residues. Trimming took 4 bases from V and 0 from J, leaving 7 bases between them. The CDR3 DNA follows: TGTGCCAGCAGCCCCGAGTACTCTGGAAACACCATATATTTT. It is translated as CASSPEYSGNTIYF.

This clonotype was picked up a small number of times. The chain is built from TRBV12-3 or TRBV12-4 and TRBJ1-5; D unclear. The ends were cut back, 5 bases at V and 1 base at J, with 12 bases in the middle. The CDR3 spans 15 residues. CDR3 nucleotides: TGTGCCAGCAGTCCCACCGTAGGGAGCAATCAGCCCCAGCATTTT. Its protein product is CASSPTVGSNQPQHF.

This clonotype was picked up a small number of times. The chain carries TRBV6-1 and TRBJ2-5; TRBD2 matches at 11 bases. CDR1 MNHNS and CDR2 SASEGT come from the germline V gene. This CDR3 contains 15 residues. V was pared by 8 bases and J by 5 bases, with 10 bases of the junction left unmatched. The chain's CDR3 is CASCRLAGSGETQYF. The CDR3 region has the DNA TGTGCCAGCTGCCGACTAGCGGGAAGCGGGGAGACCCAGTACTTC.

To note about this clonotype: A much bigger clone sits one base away, suggesting this may be a read error. This sequence joins TRBV7-2 and TRBJ1-1; 7 bases agree with TRBD1. Germline V gives CDR1 SGHTA, CDR2 FQGNSA. This CDR3 spans 15 amino acids. This chain's CDR3 is CASSLITGVNTEASF. In DNA form, the CDR3 reads TGTGCCAGCAGCCTCATCACAGGGGTGAACACTGAAGCTTCCTTT.

There are many counts of this clonotype. The chain is built from TRBV20-1 and TRBJ2-7; no clear D. The germline V and J ends were trimmed by 0 bases and 0 bases, with 9 bases remaining between them. The CDR3 runs to 14 residues. Per germline, CDR1 DFQATT and CDR2 SNEGSKA (reference sequence). The DNA for the CDR3 is TGCAGTGCTAGAGATGAGGCTAGCTCCTACGAGCAGTACTTC. This encodes CSARDEASSYEQYF.

This clonotype was observed a handful of times. The chain has TRBV9 and TRBJ1-1, with TRBD1 matching over 7 bases. From germline, CDR1 is SGDLS and CDR2 YYNGEE. V was pared by 4 bases and J by 2 bases, with 8 bases of the junction left unmatched. The CDR3 covers 15 residues. The DNA for the CDR3 is TGTGCCAGCAGCCCCACAGGGGCCCCAAACACTGAAGCTTTCTTT. Its protein product is CASSPTGAPNTEAFF.

This clonotype was seen many times. The V gene is TRBV5-5, the J gene TRBJ2-5; weak D call: TRBD2 (5 bases). The V gene's germline CDR1 is SGHKS and CDR2 YYEKEE (reference sequence). The CDR3 totals 14 residues. The ends were cut back, 0 bases at V and 4 bases at J, with 10 bases in the middle. The CDR3 is CASSLVTMGETQYF. The CDR3 bases are TGTGCCAGCAGCTTGGTGACTATGGGAGAGACCCAGTACTTC.

On this clonotype itself: This sequence may be a read error, since a much larger clone differs from it by one base. The chain uses TRBV20-1 and TRBJ2-7, with 9 bases fitting TRBD2. In germline, CDR1 is DFQATT, CDR2 SNEGSKA (reference sequence). CDR3 size: 14 residues. CDR3 residues: CSATLRLAEDDQYF. The CDR3 DNA follows: TGCAGTGCCACCCTCCGACTAGCGGAAGACGATCAGTACTTC.

This clonotype occurred many times. V and J are TRBV15 and TRBJ1-1, with 7 bases matching TRBD1. Germline loops: CDR1 LNHNV, CDR2 YYDKDF (reference sequence). Unmatched junction bases numbered 2, after V lost 4 bases and J lost 3 bases. The CDR3 runs 13 residues. In nucleotides, the CDR3 is TGTGCCACCAGCACCAGGGGGGACACTGAAGCTTTCTTT. It yields the protein CATSTRGDTEAFF. The full variable domain, rest sourced from reference TRBV15 and TRBJ1-1, is DAMVIQNPRYQVTQFGKPVTLSCSQTLNHNVMYWYQQKSSQAPKLLFHYYDKDFNNEADTPDNFQSRRPNTSFCFLDIRSPGLGDTAMYLCATSTRGDTEAFFGQGTRLTVV.

This clonotype is classed as medium-sized (0.01 to 0.1%). The CDR3 is CASSAGQNYGYTF. The CDR3 DNA reads as TGTGCCAGCAGTGCTGGGCAAAACTATGGCTACACCTTC. V usage is TRBV7-2 and J usage is TRBJ1-2, with D unresolved. V was cut by 6 bases and J by 2 bases, with 10 bases left in between. The germline V gene has CDR1 SGHTA and CDR2 FQGNSA. The CDR3 totals 13 residues.